These 25 T cell receptor beta chains were all obtained from the same sample, sequenced in a study of CD8+ T cells in alopecia areata. Cells pooled from cutaneous lymph nodes were sorted on CD4, CD8alpha, NKG2D, NKG2ACE and other markers. Sequencing relied on a cDNA template that was reverse transcribed from extracted RNA. The repertoire was sequenced with immunoSEQ multiplex PCR; TCRdb's copy has only in-frame clones and lacks some. This sample includes 290,000 or so clones with no singletons; its ten biggest clones take up about 1.2%. Sequencing was performed on CD4+ T cells sorted from a lymph node. The source of these receptors is a C3H/HeJ mouse with alopecia areata. As its MHC haplotype, the strain has H2-k.

The table lists this clone with a few counts. The germline and genes are mouse ones. CDR3 sequence: CAWTPGQGAETLYF. CDR3 DNA, as far as it was read: TGTGCCTGGACCCCGGGACAGGGTGCAGAA. The gene calls are TRBV31 and TRBJ2-3, with 8 bases fitting TRBD1. The CDR3 is cut off 4 residues early in the read; its end comes from the germline J gene. With 4 bases clipped from V and 1 base from J, the junction kept 4 bases outside the gene matches. Looked up from germline, CDR1 is GKSSPN and CDR2 is SITVG. The CDR3 sequence is 14 residues long.

About this clone: Mouse names are used for the genes. Coverage ceases 4 residues before the CDR3 finishes, and the germline J gene fills in the end. The chain has TRBV5 and TRBJ2-3; D possibly corresponds to TRBD2 (7 bases). Germline CDR1 is LGHNA and CDR2 is YNLKQL (reference sequence). The V and J ends lost 1 base and 2 bases respectively, with 16 bases between them. This CDR3 is 17 amino acids long. CDR3 DNA, as far as it was read: TGTGCCAGCAGCCAAGCGGTGGGGGGCGCAGATGCAGAA. Residues: CASSQAVGGADAE. The complete CDR3 sequence is CASSQAVGGADAETLYF.

As to this clone: Gene names refer to mouse genes. The read falls 4 residues short of the CDR3 end, and the missing part is taken from the germline J gene. The chain carries TRBV17 and TRBJ2-5; D unresolved. V was shortened by 0 bases and J by 2 bases, with 6 bases between the two germline ends. The CDR3 has 14 amino acids. Germline lookup yields CDR1 MNHDT and CDR2 YYDKIL. The CDR3 sequence is CASSRDPIQDTQYF. CDR3 bases read: TGTGCTAGCAGTAGAGATCCCATCCAAGAC.

Details on this clone: Genes and germline are mouse. The read terminates 4 residues before the CDR3 end, so the remaining end is supplied by the germline J gene. V is TRBV1 and J is TRBJ2-7; 12 bases agree with TRBD2. The CDR3 runs to 16 residues. Germline CDR1 reads NSQYPW; CDR2 reads LRSPGD (reference sequence). CDR3 amino acids: CTCSADGRDWGDEQYF. Incomplete CDR3 DNA: TGCACCTGCAGTGCAGATGGCCGGGACTGGGGGGAT.

Points on this clone: Any gene name here is a mouse gene name. Read coverage stops 4 residues before the CDR3 terminus; the germline J gene supplies the remainder. The J gene is TRBJ2-2, the V gene TRBV1; no clear D. Trimming took 3 bases from V and 0 from J, leaving 8 bases between them. The CDR3 sequence is 15 residues long. CDR1 is NSQYPW, CDR2 LRSPGD, per germline (reference sequence). Incomplete CDR3 DNA: TGCACCTGCAGTGCCCCTAGGGCAAACACCGGG. This translates into CTCSAPRANTG. The full CDR3 protein reads CTCSAPRANTGQLYF.

For this clone: Any gene name here is a mouse gene name. The sequenced part of the CDR3 DNA is TGTGCCAGCAGTATAAGGGGGTATCAAAAC. As protein: CASSIRGYQN. In full, the CDR3 reads CASSIRGYQNTLYF. This chain uses TRBV19 with TRBJ2-4; TRBD1 might be the D (6 bases). Read coverage stops 4 residues before the CDR3 terminus; the germline J gene supplies the remainder. The germline V gene has CDR1 FNHDT and CDR2 SITEND (reference sequence). The CDR3 covers 14 residues. The V end was cut by 1 base, the J end by 2 bases, with 8 bases between.

Turning to this clone: The gene names here belong to mouse. The DNA ends 4 residues before the CDR3 does, and the rest of the CDR3 is filled in from the germline J gene. This rearrangement joins TRBV31 to TRBJ2-5; the match to TRBD1 covers 9 bases. The germline CDR1 and CDR2 sequences are GKSSPN and SITVG. The CDR3 consists of 14 residues. This chain's CDR3 is CAWSEQGAGDTQYF. The sequenced part of the CDR3 DNA is TGTGCCTGGAGTGAACAGGGGGCGGGGGAC. The variable domain in full, with the rest retrieved from reference TRBV31 and TRBJ2-5, is AQTIHQWPVAEIKAVGSPLSLGCTIKGKSSPNLYWYWQATGGTLQQLFYSITVGQVESVVQLNLSASRPKDDQFILSTEKLLLSHSGFYLCAWSEQGAGDTQYFGPGTRLLVL.

Details on this clone: All gene names here are mouse names. Sequencing ends 4 residues short of the CDR3 end; the germline J gene provides the rest. J is TRBJ2-5 and V is TRBV19; D not resolved. Germline loops: CDR1 FNHDT, CDR2 SITEND (reference sequence). Trimming cost V 1 base and J 2 bases, with 8 bases left between them. The CDR3 covers 14 residues. The sequenced CDR3 bases are TGTGCCAGCAGTATAACAGCGATCCAAGAC. This codes for CASSITAIQD. The CDR3 in its entirety is CASSITAIQDTQYF.

This clone occurred a few times. Mouse gene names apply. The read ends 4 residues shy of where the CDR3 ends; the end is completed using the germline J gene. The chain employs TRBV5 and TRBJ2-5; D gene unclear. Germline V gives CDR1 LGHNA, CDR2 YNLKQL (reference sequence). CDR3 length: 15 residues. V dropped 0 bases and J dropped 0 bases, with 7 bases sitting between them. CDR3 residues: CASSQERVNQDTQYF. The covered CDR3 bases are TGTGCCAGCAGCCAAGAGAGGGTTAACCAAGAC.

Notes on this clone: Gene names are mouse gene names. The read falls 4 residues short of the CDR3 end, and the missing part is taken from the germline J gene. This chain uses TRBV1 with TRBJ2-5, with a possible D match to TRBD1 (6 bases). V was trimmed by 3 bases and J by 2 bases, leaving 12 bases between them. The CDR3 loop spans 15 amino acids. The germline V gene encodes CDR1 NSQYPW and CDR2 LRSPGD (reference sequence). The CDR3: CTCSASGQTQDTQYF. CDR3 bases read: TGCACCTGCAGTGCTTCGGGACAAACCCAAGAC.

Concerning this clone: The gene names given are mouse names. The CDR3: CTCSADYGWGGDTQYF. CDR3 DNA, as far as it was read: TGCACCTGCAGTGCAGATTATGGCTGGGGGGGGGAC. The chain uses TRBV1 and TRBJ2-5; 9 bases map to TRBD2. With the read ending 4 residues before the CDR3 end, the germline J gene is used to fill in that end. The V gene's germline CDR1 is NSQYPW and CDR2 LRSPGD (reference sequence). The CDR3 loop spans 16 amino acids.

Note on this clone: These gene names are mouse names. The CDR3 goes on 3 residues after the read ends, and that part is filled in from the germline J gene. This rearrangement joins TRBV17 to TRBJ1-6; D gene unclear. TRBJ1-6 is placed among ORFs of uncertain function. V was trimmed by 2 bases and J by 6 bases, leaving 5 bases between them. The CDR3 contains 13 residues. The germline V gene encodes CDR1 MNHDT and CDR2 YYDKIL. CDR3 DNA, as far as it was read: TGTGCTAGCAGTAGAAACTCTAATTCGCCC. Protein product: CASSRNSNSP. The full CDR3 sequence reads CASSRNSNSPLYF.

With regard to this clone: The genes are named according to mouse. The read falls 4 residues short of the CDR3 end, and the missing part is taken from the germline J gene. V and J are TRBV29 and TRBJ2-7; D is unresolved. Germline V gene data show CDR1 as MSHET and CDR2 as SYDVDS. V was cut by 2 bases and J by 1 base, with 6 bases left in between. This CDR3 has 13 residues. CDR3 residues: CASSLSQSYEQYF. CDR3 bases read: TGTGCTAGCAGTTTAAGTCAATCCTAT.

This clone was seen ten or more times. Gene names are mouse gene names. The CDR3 end is not reached by the read, which stops 4 residues before it; the germline J gene fills it in. The J gene is TRBJ2-1, the V gene TRBV13-1; D is uncertain. Germline values: CDR1 NSHNY, CDR2 SYGAGN. Deletions cut 1 base from V and 3 bases from J, with 2 bases between. The CDR3 runs 12 residues. Partial CDR3 DNA: TGTGCCAGCAGTGATCTCTATGCT. This codes for CASSDLYA. The complete CDR3 protein is CASSDLYAEQFF.

Of note for this clone: Germline and genes: mouse. Read sequence stops 4 residues before the CDR3 end, and the germline J gene provides the missing end. Other DNA sequences of this sample code for an identical CDR3. V and J are TRBV31 and TRBJ1-2; the match to TRBD1 covers 9 bases. The CDR3 covers 14 residues. Germline V gives CDR1 GKSSPN, CDR2 SITVG. V was pared by 0 bases and J by 2 bases, with 1 base of the junction left unmatched. CDR3 loop: CAWSLGQGNSDYTF. The sequenced part of the CDR3 DNA is TGTGCCTGGAGTCTGGGACAGGGCAACTCC.

This clone was counted ten times or more. Gene names and germline match the mouse. The read gets to within 4 residues of the CDR3 end, and the germline J gene fills in the rest. This chain links TRBV13-3 with TRBJ2-2; TRBD1 aligns across 8 bases. Per the germline V gene, CDR1 is NNHDY and CDR2 is SYVADS. After removal of 1 base from V and 3 bases from J, the junction contained 5 bases not matched to a gene. The CDR3 totals 16 residues. The CDR3 bases that were read are TGTGCCAGCAGTGATCGGACAGGGAGGGACACCGGG. This gives the protein CASSDRTGRDTG. From start to end, the CDR3 is CASSDRTGRDTGQLYF.

This clone was seen more than once but under ten times. Germline and genes here are mouse. The read ends 3 residues early relative to the CDR3; the germline J gene fills the gap. The chain couples TRBV13-1 to TRBJ1-6; 9 bases match TRBD1. TRBJ1-6 is flagged as an ORF with uncertain function. The CDR3 has 16 residues. Germline V gene sequence: CDR1 NSHNY, CDR2 SYGAGN. With 0 bases clipped from V and 7 bases from J, the junction kept 5 bases outside the gene matches. CDR3 protein: CASSDDWGTGNSPLYF. Incomplete CDR3 DNA: TGTGCCAGCAGTGATGATTGGGGGACAGGGAATTCGCCC.

This clone came up a few times. Gene names follow the mouse nomenclature. The read finishes 4 residues shy of the CDR3 end, and the germline J gene is used to complete it. The sample contains more than one DNA sequence encoding this CDR3. The chain uses TRBV5 and TRBJ2-5; TRBD1 matches 8 bases. In germline, CDR1 is LGHNA, CDR2 YNLKQL (reference sequence). The CDR3 totals 14 residues. V dropped 3 bases and J dropped 1; count of bases not matched to a gene: 0. The covered CDR3 bases are TGTGCCAGCAGCCAGACAGGGGACCAAGAC. Its protein is CASSQTGDQD. The complete CDR3 protein is CASSQTGDQDTQYF.

A few counts support this clone. Mouse gene names and germline throughout. The read ends 4 residues before the CDR3 terminus; that terminus is restored from the germline J gene. The rearrangement links TRBV19 to TRBJ2-5, with D possibly being TRBD1 (6 bases). Germline V lookup: CDR1 FNHDT, CDR2 SITEND (reference sequence). There are 14 residues in the CDR3. V was trimmed by 4 bases and J by 0 bases, leaving 9 bases between them. The CDR3 loop is CASSPGQNQDTQYF. Incomplete CDR3 DNA: TGTGCCAGCAGTCCGGGACAAAACCAAGAC.

For this clone: Mouse gene names and germline throughout. The CDR3 end falls 4 residues outside the read, so it is completed with the germline J gene. This sequence joins TRBV13-2 and TRBJ2-7; possible D gene TRBD1, 5 bases. The CDR3 runs to 13 residues. Trimming stripped 0 bases from V and 1 base from J, with 5 bases between. Germline loops: CDR1 NNHNN, CDR2 SYGAGS (reference sequence). The covered CDR3 bases are TGTGCCAGCGGTGATGGGACATCCTAT. This translates into CASGDGTSY. Given in full, the CDR3 is CASGDGTSYEQYF.

In this sample, this clone turned up a few times. Gene names are the mouse ones. The read comes to an end 4 residues before the CDR3 does, leaving the germline J gene to fill in the end. Other DNA sequences in the same sample also yield this CDR3. The rearrangement links TRBV13-1 to TRBJ1-2; 7 nucleotides line up with TRBD1. Germline V gene data show CDR1 as NSHNY and CDR2 as SYGAGN. The CDR3 extends over 13 amino acids. Unmatched junction bases numbered 5, after V lost 5 bases and J lost 4 bases. This CDR3 is CASSRQGGSDYTF. The covered CDR3 bases are TGTGCCAGCAGCCGACAGGGAGGCTCC.

As concerns this clone: Gene names denote mouse genes. The read ends 4 residues before the CDR3 terminus; that terminus is restored from the germline J gene. The chain combines TRBV19 with TRBJ1-2; 8 bases fit TRBD1. The CDR3 contains 14 residues. The V segment lost 4 bases and the J segment 3 bases; nucleotides outside the gene matches: 5. Germline CDR1 is FNHDT and CDR2 is SITEND (reference sequence). The covered CDR3 bases are TGTGCCAGCAGTTGGACAGGGTCGGACTCC. Translating gives CASSWTGSDS. The entire CDR3 is CASSWTGSDSDYTF.

In the case of this clone: Mouse germline and gene names are used. The sequence runs out 4 residues before the end of the CDR3; the remainder is reconstructed from the germline J gene. The V gene is TRBV13-2, the J gene TRBJ2-1; TRBD2 matches 7 bases. The V segment lost 5 bases and the J segment 3 bases; nucleotides outside the gene matches: 5. The CDR3 runs 14 residues. Germline CDR1 NNHNN, CDR2 SYGAGS (reference sequence). The CDR3 loop reads CASGGWGSYAEQFF. The part of the CDR3 DNA that was read is TGTGCCAGCGGGGGCTGGGGGTCCTATGCT.

This clone was counted only a few times. The gene names given are mouse names. The CDR3 extends 4 residues past the end of the read, so its final part is completed from the germline J gene. This chain joins TRBV19 and TRBJ2-1; the match to TRBD1 covers 7 bases. CDR1 is FNHDT, CDR2 SITEND, per germline (reference sequence). The CDR3 is 12 amino acids. V lost 7 bases and J lost 6; bases outside the gene matches: 4. The DNA read from the CDR3 is TGTGCCAGCCGCCGGGACAGTGCT. Translation: CASRRDSA. The CDR3 as a whole reads CASRRDSAEQFF.

A word on this clone: Mouse gene names and germline throughout. The sequence runs out 4 residues before the end of the CDR3; the remainder is reconstructed from the germline J gene. This rearrangement joins TRBV13-1 to TRBJ1-2, with D maybe TRBD1 (6 bases). V dropped 0 bases and J dropped 3 bases, with 12 bases sitting between them. The CDR3 contains 15 residues. Germline values: CDR1 NSHNY, CDR2 SYGAGN. Partial CDR3 DNA: TGTGCCAGCAGTGATGCAGGGGTGAGAGACTCC. Protein: CASSDAGVRDS. The full CDR3 protein is CASSDAGVRDSDYTF.